A selection of T cell receptor beta chains follows, all from one sample in a study of T cell changes during pregnancy in multiple sclerosis. The data were produced by immunoSEQ multiplex PCR, yet TCRdb's version contains in-frame clones alone and is incomplete. Of roughly 69,000 clones in the sample, roughly 90% were seen once. The sample in question was peripheral blood, obtained in the third trimester of pregnancy. The receptors were gathered from a female donor with multiple sclerosis, enrolled in a pregnancy study. CDR3s include the opening cysteine and the closing phenylalanine or tryptophan. The order of the fields is V gene, clone size, D gene, J gene, CDR3 protein, CDR3 DNA. A D gene is named only where the DNA matches it firmly. Size values are once, few and many counts, or a class for expanded clones, and some rows have none.

v_gene: TRBV4-1
abundance: once
d_gene: .
j_gene: TRBJ2-1
CDR3aa: CASSQLPSGAPSNEQFF
CDR3nt: TGCGCCAGCAGCCAACTCCCTTCAGGGGCCCCCTCCAATGAGCAGTTCTTC

v_gene: TRBV7-3
abundance: .
d_gene: TRBD1
j_gene: TRBJ1-1
CDR3aa: CASSLRQGGKAFF
CDR3nt: TGTGCCAGCAGCTTAAGACAGGGTGGTAAAGCTTTCTTT

v_gene: TRBV6-1
abundance: once
d_gene: TRBD1
j_gene: TRBJ2-5
CDR3aa: CASRGTGEETQYF
CDR3nt: TGTGCCAGCAGGGGGACAGGGGAAGAGACCCAGTACTTC

v_gene: TRBV6-5
abundance: .
d_gene: .
j_gene: TRBJ2-6
CDR3aa: CASSYGQGRANVLTF
CDR3nt: TGTGCCAGCAGTTACGGGCAGGGTAGGGCCAACGTCCTGACTTTC

v_gene: TRBV30
abundance: few
d_gene: .
j_gene: TRBJ1-1
CDR3aa: CAWRKIGGARGGTEAFF
CDR3nt: TGTGCCTGGAGAAAGATCGGGGGGGCACGCGGTGGGACTGAAGCTTTCTTT

v_gene: TRBV5-4
abundance: once
d_gene: .
j_gene: TRBJ2-7
CDR3aa: CASSLSGLRAVEYF
CDR3nt: TGTGCCAGCAGCTTGTCAGGGCTTAGGGCGGTGGAGTACTTC

v_gene: TRBV28
abundance: .
d_gene: TRBD1
j_gene: TRBJ1-6
CDR3aa: CASSPRDRANSPLHF
CDR3nt: TGTGCCAGCAGTCCCCGGGACAGGGCAAATTCACCCCTCCACTTT

v_gene: TRBV6-4
abundance: .
d_gene: TRBD2
j_gene: TRBJ2-1
CDR3aa: CASSGLAGGNEQFF
CDR3nt: TGTGCCAGCAGTGGACTAGCGGGGGGGAATGAGCAGTTCTTC

v_gene: TRBV4-2
abundance: .
d_gene: TRBD2
j_gene: TRBJ2-5
CDR3aa: CASSQKSGGETYQETQYF
CDR3nt: TGTGCCAGCAGCCAAAAAAGTGGGGGGGAAACCTACCAAGAGACCCAGTACTTC

v_gene: TRBV9
abundance: once
d_gene: TRBD2
j_gene: TRBJ2-2
CDR3aa: CASSSTSGGSWGELFF
CDR3nt: TGTGCCAGCAGCTCAACTAGCGGGGGGTCATGGGGGGAGCTGTTTTTT

v_gene: TRBV5-3
abundance: once
d_gene: TRBD2
j_gene: TRBJ2-3
CDR3aa: CARSLDFGSSGGASTDTQYF
CDR3nt: TGTGCCAGAAGCTTGGATTTTGGGTCTAGCGGGGGCGCTAGCACAGATACGCAGTATTTT

v_gene: TRBV7-3
abundance: .
d_gene: .
j_gene: TRBJ1-2
CDR3aa: CASSPRQGSYGYTF
CDR3nt: TGTGCCAGCAGCCCTCGGCAGGGTTCCTATGGCTACACCTTC

v_gene: TRBV5-4
abundance: .
d_gene: .
j_gene: TRBJ1-4
CDR3aa: CASSHRTLATNEKLFF
CDR3nt: TGTGCCAGCAGCCACCGGACACTTGCAACTAATGAAAAACTGTTTTTT

v_gene: TRBV15
abundance: .
d_gene: TRBD1
j_gene: TRBJ2-1
CDR3aa: CATSRGQGASYNEQFF
CDR3nt: TGTGCCACCAGCAGAGGACAGGGGGCCTCCTACAATGAGCAGTTCTTC

v_gene: TRBV7-7
abundance: .
d_gene: TRBD1
j_gene: TRBJ2-7
CDR3aa: CASSSGQAPYEQYF
CDR3nt: TGTGCTAGCAGCTCCGGACAGGCACCCTACGAGCAGTACTTC

v_gene: TRBV5-4
abundance: .
d_gene: .
j_gene: TRBJ2-5
CDR3aa: CASSLGRVRTQYF
CDR3nt: TGTGCCAGCAGCTTGGGACGGGTGCGGACCCAGTACTTC

v_gene: TRBV19
abundance: .
d_gene: .
j_gene: TRBJ1-1
CDR3aa: CASSIAYRVTEAFF
CDR3nt: TGTGCCAGTAGTATCGCCTACAGAGTCACTGAAGCTTTCTTT

v_gene: TRBV2
abundance: .
d_gene: .
j_gene: TRBJ2-1
CDR3aa: CASSGQYNEQFF
CDR3nt: TGTGCCAGCAGCGGACAGTACAATGAGCAGTTCTTC

v_gene: TRBV5-8
abundance: .
d_gene: .
j_gene: TRBJ1-1
CDR3aa: CASSSIRNTEAFF
CDR3nt: TGTGCCAGCAGCTCTATCCGAAACACTGAAGCTTTCTTT

v_gene: TRBV18
abundance: .
d_gene: TRBD1
j_gene: TRBJ1-1
CDR3aa: CASSARQGLWVAEAFF
CDR3nt: TGTGCCAGCTCAGCGCGACAGGGGTTGTGGGTCGCTGAAGCTTTCTTT

v_gene: TRBV5-4
abundance: .
d_gene: .
j_gene: TRBJ2-3
CDR3aa: CASSLGGDTQYF
CDR3nt: TGTGCCAGCAGCTTAGGGGGAGATACGCAGTATTTT

v_gene: TRBV9
abundance: .
d_gene: .
j_gene: TRBJ2-1
CDR3aa: CASSVAADFYNEQFF
CDR3nt: TGTGCCAGCAGCGTAGCAGCGGATTTTTACAATGAGCAGTTCTTC

v_gene: TRBV7-9
abundance: .
d_gene: TRBD1
j_gene: TRBJ2-7
CDR3aa: CASGKTGASYEQYF
CDR3nt: TGTGCCAGCGGTAAGACAGGGGCCTCCTACGAGCAGTACTTC

v_gene: TRBV9
abundance: .
d_gene: TRBD2
j_gene: TRBJ2-3
CDR3aa: CASSVERGSTDTQYF
CDR3nt: TGTGCCAGCAGCGTAGAGCGGGGGAGCACAGATACGCAGTATTTT

v_gene: TRBV7-8
abundance: .
d_gene: TRBD1
j_gene: TRBJ1-2
CDR3aa: CASSLGGRGAYGYTF
CDR3nt: TGTGCCAGCAGCTTAGGCGGCAGGGGGGCCTATGGCTACACCTTC

v_gene: TRBV18
abundance: .
d_gene: .
j_gene: TRBJ1-1
CDR3aa: CASSPPSGWSTEAFF
CDR3nt: TGTGCCAGCTCACCACCTTCGGGGTGGAGCACTGAAGCTTTCTTT

v_gene: TRBV7-9
abundance: .
d_gene: .
j_gene: TRBJ1-6
CDR3aa: CASSFSGSYNSPLHF
CDR3nt: TGTGCCAGCAGCTTTAGCGGCTCCTATAATTCACCCCTCCACTTT

v_gene: TRBV28
abundance: .
d_gene: .
j_gene: TRBJ1-6
CDR3aa: CATLGPQGMLDSPLHF
CDR3nt: TGTGCCACCCTGGGTCCCCAGGGGATGTTAGATTCACCCCTCCACTTT

v_gene: TRBV29-1
abundance: .
d_gene: .
j_gene: TRBJ2-7
CDR3aa: CSVGTPTGSSSYEQYF
CDR3nt: TGCAGCGTTGGGACCCCGACAGGTTCCAGCTCCTACGAGCAGTACTTC

v_gene: TRBV7-9
abundance: .
d_gene: .
j_gene: TRBJ1-1
CDR3aa: CASSVQMNTEAFF
CDR3nt: TGTGCCAGCAGCGTCCAGATGAACACTGAAGCTTTCTTT

v_gene: TRBV7-9
abundance: .
d_gene: .
j_gene: TRBJ2-7
CDR3aa: CASSFQGISYEQYF
CDR3nt: TGTGCCAGCAGCTTTCAGGGTATCTCCTACGAGCAGTACTTC

v_gene: TRBV7-3
abundance: .
d_gene: TRBD1
j_gene: TRBJ1-1
CDR3aa: CASSLGTGKTEAFF
CDR3nt: TGTGCCAGCAGCTTAGGGACAGGGAAAACTGAAGCTTTCTTT

v_gene: TRBV5-1
abundance: .
d_gene: TRBD1
j_gene: TRBJ2-7
CDR3aa: CASSYSGQTYEQYF
CDR3nt: TGCGCCAGCAGCTACTCGGGACAGACCTACGAGCAGTACTTC

v_gene: TRBV29-1
abundance: .
d_gene: TRBD2
j_gene: TRBJ2-3
CDR3aa: CSVGTSPDSDTQYF
CDR3nt: TGCAGCGTTGGGACTAGCCCTGACTCAGATACGCAGTATTTT

v_gene: TRBV5-1
abundance: .
d_gene: .
j_gene: TRBJ2-7
CDR3aa: CASSLGAPVRLEQYF
CDR3nt: TGCGCCAGCAGCTTGGGCGCGCCGGTCAGACTCGAGCAGTACTTC

v_gene: TRBV7-3
abundance: once
d_gene: TRBD1
j_gene: TRBJ1-5
CDR3aa: CASSRDRDQPQHF
CDR3nt: TGTGCCAGCAGCCGGGACAGGGATCAGCCCCAGCATTTT

v_gene: TRBV7-3
abundance: .
d_gene: .
j_gene: TRBJ1-1
CDR3aa: CASSLSVNTEAFF
CDR3nt: TGTGCCAGCAGCTTATCGGTAAACACTGAAGCTTTCTTT

v_gene: TRBV19
abundance: .
d_gene: .
j_gene: TRBJ2-5
CDR3aa: CASSITGHREETQYF
CDR3nt: TGTGCCAGTAGTATTACCGGACACCGCGAAGAGACCCAGTACTTC

v_gene: TRBV6-1
abundance: .
d_gene: TRBD1
j_gene: TRBJ2-2
CDR3aa: CASSVGGQGAWTGELFF
CDR3nt: TGTGCCAGCAGTGTGGGAGGACAGGGGGCTTGGACCGGGGAGCTGTTTTTT

v_gene: TRBV5-5
abundance: once
d_gene: TRBD2
j_gene: TRBJ2-1
CDR3aa: CASSQRLAGGTYNEQFF
CDR3nt: TGTGCCAGCAGCCAACGCCTAGCGGGGGGGACCTACAATGAGCAGTTCTTC

v_gene: TRBV6-5
abundance: .
d_gene: TRBD1
j_gene: TRBJ1-3
CDR3aa: CASSYSTGAGNTIYF
CDR3nt: TGTGCCAGCAGTTACTCGACAGGGGCTGGAAACACCATATATTTT

v_gene: TRBV7-3
abundance: .
d_gene: .
j_gene: TRBJ2-5
CDR3aa: CASSLRPQETQYF
CDR3nt: TGTGCCAGCAGCTTAAGGCCCCAAGAGACCCAGTACTTC

v_gene: TRBV27
abundance: .
d_gene: .
j_gene: TRBJ1-6
CDR3aa: CASSFTGTWNSPLHF
CDR3nt: TGTGCCAGCAGTTTCACCGGGACATGGAATTCACCCCTCCACTTT

v_gene: TRBV5-4
abundance: few
d_gene: TRBD2
j_gene: TRBJ2-1
CDR3aa: CASSSLAGGLGEQFF
CDR3nt: TGTGCCAGCAGCTCCCTAGCGGGGGGTTTAGGTGAGCAGTTCTTC

v_gene: TRBV14
abundance: .
d_gene: .
j_gene: TRBJ2-3
CDR3aa: CASSQDRGYGYTDTQYF
CDR3nt: TGTGCCAGCAGCCAAGATCGGGGTTACGGATACACAGATACGCAGTATTTT

v_gene: TRBV11-3
abundance: .
d_gene: TRBD2
j_gene: TRBJ2-5
CDR3aa: CASSLGGSGGARQTQYF
CDR3nt: TGTGCCAGCAGCTTAGGCGGCAGCGGGGGGGCCCGGCAGACCCAGTACTTC

v_gene: TRBV4-1
abundance: .
d_gene: TRBD2
j_gene: TRBJ2-3
CDR3aa: CASSGSRRSGGATQYF
CDR3nt: TGCGCCAGCAGCGGAAGTCGAAGGAGCGGGGGTGCTACGCAGTATTTT

v_gene: TRBV4-1
abundance: .
d_gene: .
j_gene: TRBJ1-5
CDR3aa: CASSQAGGFSQPQHF
CDR3nt: TGCGCCAGCAGCCAAGCGGGAGGTTTCAGTCAGCCCCAGCATTTT

v_gene: TRBV6-6
abundance: few
d_gene: .
j_gene: TRBJ2-1
CDR3aa: CASSYSGREQFF
CDR3nt: TGTGCCAGCAGTTACTCGGGCAGGGAGCAGTTCTTC

v_gene: TRBV7-9
abundance: .
d_gene: TRBD1
j_gene: TRBJ1-4
CDR3aa: CASSLATGPEKLFF
CDR3nt: TGTGCCAGCAGCTTAGCGACAGGGCCCGAAAAACTGTTTTTT

v_gene: TRBV14
abundance: many
d_gene: TRBD1
j_gene: TRBJ1-5
CDR3aa: CASNRGQGQPQHF
CDR3nt: TGTGCCAGCAACAGGGGGCAAGGTCAGCCCCAGCATTTT

v_gene: TRBV7-9
abundance: .
d_gene: TRBD1
j_gene: TRBJ1-2
CDR3aa: CASSLRGSNYGYTF
CDR3nt: TGTGCCAGCAGCCTCAGGGGGTCTAACTATGGCTACACCTTC

v_gene: TRBV2
abundance: .
d_gene: .
j_gene: TRBJ1-1
CDR3aa: CASSWVGGGTEAFF
CDR3nt: TGTGCCAGCAGTTGGGTGGGGGGGGGCACTGAAGCTTTCTTT

v_gene: TRBV5-3
abundance: .
d_gene: TRBD1
j_gene: TRBJ1-2
CDR3aa: CARSLEQGTEGYTF
CDR3nt: TGTGCCAGAAGCTTGGAGCAGGGGACAGAGGGCTACACCTTC